This T cell receptor (beta chain) was found in a study of OX40 agonist ivuxolimab in advanced cancers. Points from the study as a whole: Average numbers of expanded clones were greater in CD8+ T cells than in CD4+. Antigen specificity was not determined for the expanded peripheral T cells.

About this clone itself: Its target is unknown.

The trim removed 4 bases at V and 5 bases at J, leaving 11 bases unmatched. The CDR3 contains 16 residues. Germline values: CDR1 LGHNA, CDR2 YSLEER. The method was immunoSEQ multiplex PCR; TCRdb's version includes in-frame clones alone and lacks a portion of them. The data hold over 10,000 clones, with 90% observed a single time. The rearrangement uses TRBV4-3 and TRBJ1-1; 9 nucleotides agree with TRBD1. The origin of this receptor is an adult with an advanced solid tumor such as melanoma, head and neck, liver or kidney cancer. The sample consisted of CD4+ or CD8+ T cells sorted from blood, taken in a trial of the OX40 agonist ivuxolimab. CDR3 coding DNA: TGCGCCAGCAGCCTTACCGGGACAGGGTACGGGACTGAAGCTTTCTTT. It specifies CASSLTGTGYGTEAFF.